This TCR beta chain was captured in a study of blood T cells in healthy people across ages. A J-beta primer mix and a sample-barcoded 5' primer were used in a second PCR of roughly 7 to 12 cycles. Every single cDNA molecule received a tag from a template-switch adaptor with 12 random nucleotides. TCRdb reanalysed the 5' RACE reads using MiXCR and keeps one entry per CDR3 protein. The data hold about 670,000 distinct CDR3 sequences, with roughly half observed a single time. Peripheral blood, around 9.4 milliliters per donor, was collected. Study findings and constraints: With donor CMV status unknown, expanded clonotype changes were possibly confounded. Bulk PBMC profiling left naive and antigen-experienced comparisons inconclusive.

In the case of this clonotype: Its antigen is still unknown.

What was sequenced was blood. The receptor was derived from a woman at least 80 years old in good health.

The DNA of the CDR3 is TGTGCCAGCAGCTTCCGTGACCGGACAGACGGCTATGGCTACACCTTC. This translates into CASSFRDRTDGYGYTF. The V gene is TRBV7-2, the J gene TRBJ1-2, with D possibly being TRBD1 (6 bases). The germline CDR1 and CDR2 sequences are SGHTA and FQGNSA. The CDR3 length is 16 residues. The V gene lost 3 bases and the J gene lost 4 bases, with 18 bases spanning the gap.